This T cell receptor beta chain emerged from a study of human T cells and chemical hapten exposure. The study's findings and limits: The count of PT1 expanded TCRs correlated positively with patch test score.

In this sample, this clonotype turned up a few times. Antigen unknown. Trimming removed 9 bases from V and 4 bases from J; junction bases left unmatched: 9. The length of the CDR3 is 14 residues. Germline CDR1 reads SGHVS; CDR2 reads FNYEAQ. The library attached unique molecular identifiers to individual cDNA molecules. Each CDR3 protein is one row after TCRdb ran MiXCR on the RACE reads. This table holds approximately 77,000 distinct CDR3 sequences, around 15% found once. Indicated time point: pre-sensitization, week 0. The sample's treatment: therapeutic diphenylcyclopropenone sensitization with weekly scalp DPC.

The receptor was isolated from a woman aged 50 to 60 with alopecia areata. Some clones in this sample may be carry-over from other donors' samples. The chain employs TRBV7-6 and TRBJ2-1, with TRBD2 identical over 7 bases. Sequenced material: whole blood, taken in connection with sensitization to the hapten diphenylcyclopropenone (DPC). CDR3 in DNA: TGTGCCAGTTTTGCGGGAGAAGGTTACAATGAGCAGTTCTTC. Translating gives CASFAGEGYNEQFF.